One T cell receptor beta chain is described in this entry. Its target is unknown. This CDR3 contains 16 residues. V gave up 3 bases and J gave up 2 bases, with 15 bases separating them. The germline V gene has CDR1 LGHNT and CDR2 FRNRAP. Sequencing used cDNA as its template, made by extracting RNA and reverse transcribing it. The method was immunoSEQ multiplex PCR; TCRdb's version includes in-frame clones alone and lacks a portion of them. Among roughly 180,000 clones listed, approximately 51% were seen once. The record originates from a study of CD8+ T cells in alopecia areata. Study-level results: Normal scalp had lower clonality than lesional scalp, with alopecia totalis/universalis lesions showing this most strongly.

Specified treatment: oral pan-JAK inhibitor, 5-10 mg twice daily. The clonotype was recovered from a human donor with alopecia areata. The specimen was CD8+ T cells sorted from blood, collected around week 53, from a patient treated with tofacitinib. The chain links TRBV12-5 to TRBJ2-3; D gene unclear. The CDR3: CASGFEIPPHTDTQYF. Written as DNA, the CDR3 is TGTGCTAGTGGTTTCGAGATCCCACCCCACACAGATACGCAGTATTTT.